The source of this T cell receptor beta chain is a study of blood T cell repertoires in COVID-19. Study summary: There were acute and convalescent COVID-19 samples, and they came from the United States, Italy and Spain.

Participant-reported clinical history was the basis for cohort assignment. The CDR3 length is 14 residues. The germline CDR1 and CDR2 sequences are SGHRS and YFSETQ. Between the trimmed V and J ends, which lost 5 bases and 8 bases, there was a span of 16 bases. Sequenced by immunoSEQ multiplex PCR; TCRdb stores in-frame clones only, minus some. This table holds 240,000 or so clones, 70% to 90% found once. This clone was seen a single time. V gene TRBV5-1 combines with J gene TRBJ2-2, with a weak D call TRBD2 (5 bases). The sequence derives from a woman in her thirties or forties with acute COVID-19. The sequencing sample was made of PBMCs or T cells enriched from blood (not recorded which). CDR3 region: CASRSGRGSGELFF. The CDR3, as DNA: TGCGCCAGCAGAAGCGGTCGAGGGTCTGGGGAGCTGTTTTTT.